The source of this T cell receptor beta chain is a study of T cells in Graves' hyperthyroidism and ophthalmopathy. Study information: Prior to any treatment, at the point of initial diagnosis, peripheral blood was collected. Study-level findings and limits: Blood also showed most of the thyroid clonotypes that were expanded above 0.001.

V lost 1 base and J lost 2; bases outside the gene matches: 8. This CDR3 spans 16 amino acids. CDR1 DFQATT and CDR2 SNEGSKA come from the germline V gene (reference sequence). Using RNA transcripts as the source, TCR beta CDR3 regions were amplified. TCR CDR3 underwent first-round RT-PCR with the HTBI primer set. In TCRdb, the multiplex PCR reads were re-called with MiXCR into one record per CDR3 protein. The data contain around 530,000 distinct CDR3 sequences, roughly 18% of them singletons. Each ophthalmopathy patient scored at least 3 on the Clinical Activity Score and at least 4 on NOSPECS grade, with duration under 3 months. Exclusion criteria comprised uncontrolled infection, other autoimmune disease, pregnancy or lactation. Only a few counts were recorded for this clonotype. The antigen is unknown.

The TCR sequence derives from a woman aged 18-30 years with Graves' ophthalmopathy. The sample consisted of blood. J is TRBJ2-1 and V is TRBV20-1, with 7 bases identical to TRBD2. The CDR3 DNA reads TGCAGTGCTAGAGCCCAGACTAGCACCACCTACAATGAGCAGTTCTTC. It codes for CSARAQTSTTYNEQFF.